This TCR beta chain appears in the sequencing data of a study of blood T cell repertoires in COVID-19. Study overall: The study drew acute and convalescent COVID-19 samples from the United States, Italy and Spain. PBMCs, B-cell-depleted T cells, or T cells provided the cDNA or gDNA that made up the material.

Seattle patient enrollment occurred during active infection, with longitudinal follow-up thereafter. In the original workflow: Amplification from reference gene primers served as the basis for estimated nucleated cell counts. The data were produced by immunoSEQ multiplex PCR, yet TCRdb's version contains in-frame clones alone and is incomplete. D and trimming were read from the DNA, whereas the V and J calls and clone size are those reported in that table. The sample records roughly 350,000 clones, about 89% being singletons. Germline-derived CDR1 and CDR2 are SQVTM and ANQGSEA. This CDR3 has 13 residues. V was cut by 5 bases and J by 2 bases, with 12 bases left in between.

The receptor's source is a woman in her fifties or sixties with COVID-19, enrolled during active disease. Material: peripheral blood. The J gene is TRBJ2-5, the V gene TRBV29-1, with D possibly TRBD1 on 6 matching bases. CDR3 bases: TGCAGCGTTAGCTGGACAGCACAAGAGACCCAGTACTTC. Protein product: CSVSWTAQETQYF.